This T cell receptor (beta chain) comes out of a study of T cell responses to AZD1222 COVID-19 vaccine. Study-level findings and limits: Mostly white British, mostly female donors; authors suggested clonal diversity may be underestimated. At baseline, seropositivity was found in only a handful of AZD1222 recipients.

The method was immunoSEQ multiplex PCR; TCRdb's version includes in-frame clones alone and lacks a portion of them. The sample carries some 180,000 clones, about 90% recorded once. Concerning this clone: Its specificity is not known.

The sample in question was peripheral blood, obtained 28 days after the second AZD1222 dose. The source is an adult who received the AZD1222 COVID-19 vaccine.

Here the CDR3 reads CASSYLAVSTDTQYF. The DNA for the CDR3 is TGTGCCAGCAGTTACTTGGCGGTCTCCACAGATACGCAGTATTTT. The rearrangement joins TRBV6-5 to TRBJ2-3; no reliable D call. This CDR3 is built from 15 residues. The V gene's germline CDR1 is MNHEY and CDR2 SVGAGI. The V end was cut by 1 base, the J end by 2 bases, with 10 bases between.